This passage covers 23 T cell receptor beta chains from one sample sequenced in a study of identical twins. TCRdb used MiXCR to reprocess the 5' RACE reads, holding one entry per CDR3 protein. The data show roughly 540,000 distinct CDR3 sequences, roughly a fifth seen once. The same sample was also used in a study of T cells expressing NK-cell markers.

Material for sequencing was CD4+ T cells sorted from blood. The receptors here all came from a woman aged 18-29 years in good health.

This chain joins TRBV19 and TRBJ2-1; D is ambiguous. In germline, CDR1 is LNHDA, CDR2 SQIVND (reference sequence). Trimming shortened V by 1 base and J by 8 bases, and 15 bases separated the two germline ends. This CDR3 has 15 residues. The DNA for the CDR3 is TGTGCCAGTAGTATAGTGTCTCCTGGTAAGGATGAGCAGTTCTTC. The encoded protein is CASSIVSPGKDEQFF.

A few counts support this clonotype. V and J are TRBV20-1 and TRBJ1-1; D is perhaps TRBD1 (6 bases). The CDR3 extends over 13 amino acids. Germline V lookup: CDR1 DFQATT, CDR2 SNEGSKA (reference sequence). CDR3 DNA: TGCAGCCCAAGCGGGGGGCTGAACACTGAAGCTTTCTTT. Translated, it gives CSPSGGLNTEAFF.

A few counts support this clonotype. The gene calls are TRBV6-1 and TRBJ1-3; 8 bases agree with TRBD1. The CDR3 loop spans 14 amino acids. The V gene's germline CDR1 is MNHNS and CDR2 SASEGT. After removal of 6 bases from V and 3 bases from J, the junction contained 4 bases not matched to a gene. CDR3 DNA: TGTGCCAGCAGGAAGGACAGGGTTGGAAACACCATATATTTT. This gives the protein CASRKDRVGNTIYF.

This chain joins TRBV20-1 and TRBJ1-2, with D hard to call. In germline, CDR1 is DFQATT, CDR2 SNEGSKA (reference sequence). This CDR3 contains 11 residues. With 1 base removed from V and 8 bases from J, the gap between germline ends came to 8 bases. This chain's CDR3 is CSARVPGGYTF. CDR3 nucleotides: TGCAGTGCTAGAGTCCCGGGAGGCTACACCTTC.

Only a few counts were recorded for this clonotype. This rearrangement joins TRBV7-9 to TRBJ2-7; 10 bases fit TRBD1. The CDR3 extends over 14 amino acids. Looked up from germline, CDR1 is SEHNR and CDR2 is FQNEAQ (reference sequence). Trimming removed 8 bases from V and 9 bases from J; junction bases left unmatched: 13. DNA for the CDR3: TGTGCCAGCTCCCCGGGACAGGGGTTTATCGGGCAGTACTTC. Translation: CASSPGQGFIGQYF.

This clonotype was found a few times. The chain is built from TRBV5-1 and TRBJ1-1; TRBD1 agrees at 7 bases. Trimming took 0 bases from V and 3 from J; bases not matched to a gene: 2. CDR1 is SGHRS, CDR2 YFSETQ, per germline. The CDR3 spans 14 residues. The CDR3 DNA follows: TGCGCCAGCAGCTTGGCGAGGGGGCACACTGAAGCTTTCTTT. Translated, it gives CASSLARGHTEAFF.

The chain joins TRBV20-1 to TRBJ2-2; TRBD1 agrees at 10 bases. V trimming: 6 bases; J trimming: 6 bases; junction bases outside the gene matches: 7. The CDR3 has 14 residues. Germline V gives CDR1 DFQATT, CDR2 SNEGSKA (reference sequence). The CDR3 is CSAPDRGLAGELFF. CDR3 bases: TGCAGTGCCCCAGACAGGGGGCTTGCCGGGGAGCTGTTTTTT.

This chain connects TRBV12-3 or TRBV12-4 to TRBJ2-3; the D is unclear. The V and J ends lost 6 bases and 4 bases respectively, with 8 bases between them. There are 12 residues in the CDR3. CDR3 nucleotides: TGTGCCAGCAGGAGGTCATCAGATACGCAGTATTTT. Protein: CASRRSSDTQYF.

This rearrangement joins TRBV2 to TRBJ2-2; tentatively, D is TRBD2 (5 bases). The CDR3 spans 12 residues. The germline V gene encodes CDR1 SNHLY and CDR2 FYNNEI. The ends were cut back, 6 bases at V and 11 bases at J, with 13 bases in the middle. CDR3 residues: CASSQRGFELFF. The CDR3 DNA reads TGTGCCAGCAGCCAACGGGGTTTCGAGCTGTTTTTT.

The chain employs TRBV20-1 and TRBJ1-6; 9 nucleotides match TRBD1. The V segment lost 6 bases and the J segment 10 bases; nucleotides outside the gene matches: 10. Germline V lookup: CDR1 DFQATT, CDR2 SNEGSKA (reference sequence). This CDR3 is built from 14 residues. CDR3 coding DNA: TGCAGTGCCAGCGAGGGACAGGGAGGCTCACCCCTCCACTTT. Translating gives CSASEGQGGSPLHF.

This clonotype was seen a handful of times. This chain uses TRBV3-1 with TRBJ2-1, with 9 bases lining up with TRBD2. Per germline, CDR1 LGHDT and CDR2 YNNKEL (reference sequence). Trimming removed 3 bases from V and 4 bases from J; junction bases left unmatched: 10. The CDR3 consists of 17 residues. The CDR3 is CASSQRLAGWDYNEQFF. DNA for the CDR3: TGTGCCAGCAGCCAGCGTCTAGCGGGGTGGGATTACAATGAGCAGTTCTTC.

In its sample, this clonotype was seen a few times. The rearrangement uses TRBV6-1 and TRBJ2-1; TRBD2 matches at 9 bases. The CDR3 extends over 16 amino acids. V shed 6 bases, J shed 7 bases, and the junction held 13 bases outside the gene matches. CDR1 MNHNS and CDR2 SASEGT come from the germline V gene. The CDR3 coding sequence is TGTGCCAGCAGGGTCCTTAGCGGGAGACGTGTAAATGAGCAGTTCTTC. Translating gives CASRVLSGRRVNEQFF.

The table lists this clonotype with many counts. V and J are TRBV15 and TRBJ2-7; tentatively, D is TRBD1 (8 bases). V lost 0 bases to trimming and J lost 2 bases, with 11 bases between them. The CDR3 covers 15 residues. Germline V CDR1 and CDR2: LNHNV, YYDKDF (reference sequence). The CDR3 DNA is TGTGCCACCAGCAGAGAAACAGGGGGGGCCTACGAGCAGTACTTC. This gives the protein CATSRETGGAYEQYF.

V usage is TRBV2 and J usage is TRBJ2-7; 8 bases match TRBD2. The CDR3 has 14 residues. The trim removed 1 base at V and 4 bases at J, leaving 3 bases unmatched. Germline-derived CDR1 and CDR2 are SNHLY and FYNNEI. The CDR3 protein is CASSEESGSYEQYF. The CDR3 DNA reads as TGTGCCAGCAGTGAAGAAAGCGGGAGTTACGAGCAGTACTTC.

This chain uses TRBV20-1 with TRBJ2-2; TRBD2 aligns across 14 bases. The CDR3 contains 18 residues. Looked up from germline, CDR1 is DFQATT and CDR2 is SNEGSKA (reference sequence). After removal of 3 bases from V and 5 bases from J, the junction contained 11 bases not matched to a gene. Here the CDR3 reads CSARWGLAGASGTGELFF. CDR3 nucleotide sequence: TGCAGTGCTAGGTGGGGACTAGCGGGGGCCAGTGGTACCGGGGAGCTGTTTTTT.

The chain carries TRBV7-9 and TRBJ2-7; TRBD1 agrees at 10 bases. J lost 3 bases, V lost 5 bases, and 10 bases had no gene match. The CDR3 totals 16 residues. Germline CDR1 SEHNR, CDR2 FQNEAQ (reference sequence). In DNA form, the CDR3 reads TGTGCCAGCAGCATCTCTCCGGGACAGGGGTTCTACGAGCAGTACTTC. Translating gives CASSISPGQGFYEQYF.

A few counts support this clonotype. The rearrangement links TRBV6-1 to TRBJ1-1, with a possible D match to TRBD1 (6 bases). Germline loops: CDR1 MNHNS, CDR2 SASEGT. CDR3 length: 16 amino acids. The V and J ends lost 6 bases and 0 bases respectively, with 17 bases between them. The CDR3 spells CASSHQGSGVNTEAFF. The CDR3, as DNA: TGTGCCAGCAGCCACCAGGGGAGCGGAGTGAACACTGAAGCTTTCTTT.

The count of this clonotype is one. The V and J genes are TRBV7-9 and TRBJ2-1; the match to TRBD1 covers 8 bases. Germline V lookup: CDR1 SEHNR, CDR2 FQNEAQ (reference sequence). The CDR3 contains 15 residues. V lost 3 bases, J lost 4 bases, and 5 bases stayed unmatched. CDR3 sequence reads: CASSFPGGSYNEQFF. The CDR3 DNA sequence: TGTGCCAGCAGCTTCCCAGGGGGCAGTTACAATGAGCAGTTCTTC.

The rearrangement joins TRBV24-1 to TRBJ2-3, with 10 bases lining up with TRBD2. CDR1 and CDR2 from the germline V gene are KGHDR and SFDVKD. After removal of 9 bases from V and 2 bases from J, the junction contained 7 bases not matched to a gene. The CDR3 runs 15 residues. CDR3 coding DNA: TGTGCCACCTCAACTAGCGGGAAACTCACAGATACGCAGTATTTT. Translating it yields CATSTSGKLTDTQYF.

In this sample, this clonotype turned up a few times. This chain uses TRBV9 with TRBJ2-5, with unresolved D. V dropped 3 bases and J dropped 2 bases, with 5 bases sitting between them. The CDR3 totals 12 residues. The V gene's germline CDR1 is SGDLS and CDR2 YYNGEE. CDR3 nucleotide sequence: TGTGCCAGCAGCGGGGCACAAGAGACCCAGTACTTC. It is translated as CASSGAQETQYF.

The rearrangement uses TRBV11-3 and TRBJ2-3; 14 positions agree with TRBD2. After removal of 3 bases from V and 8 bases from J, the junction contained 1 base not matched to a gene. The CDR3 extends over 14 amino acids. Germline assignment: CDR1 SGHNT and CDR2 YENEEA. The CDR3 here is CASSLGLAGVTQYF. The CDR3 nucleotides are TGTGCCAGCAGCTTGGGACTAGCGGGAGTTACGCAGTATTTT.

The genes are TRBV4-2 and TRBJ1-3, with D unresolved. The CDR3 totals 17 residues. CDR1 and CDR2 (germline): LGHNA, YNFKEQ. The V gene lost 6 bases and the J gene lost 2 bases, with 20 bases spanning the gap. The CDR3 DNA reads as TGTGCCAGCAGTCAGCGTCTAGGGCCAGCTGCTGGAAACACCATATATTTT. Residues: CASSQRLGPAAGNTIYF.

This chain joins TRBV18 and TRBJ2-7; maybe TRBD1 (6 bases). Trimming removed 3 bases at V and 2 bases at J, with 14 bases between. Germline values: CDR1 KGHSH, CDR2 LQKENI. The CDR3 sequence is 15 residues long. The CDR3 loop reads CASSPPWGQPYEQYF. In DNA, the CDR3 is TGTGCCAGCTCACCCCCCTGGGGGCAACCCTACGAGCAGTACTTC.